This TCR beta chain was profiled in a study of T cells expressing NK-cell markers. Overall study: Within the sequenced cohort of eight donors, seven exhibited HCMV seropositivity and one was seronegative.

As regards this clonotype: What it binds is unknown.

Regarding the study as a whole: Of the CD8+ T cells in more than five donors, 1.0-7.0% belonged to dominant NKG2C+ clonotypes.

The length of the CDR3 is 13 residues. CDR1 is MDHEN and CDR2 is SYDVKM in the germline V gene. What made the TCR beta cDNA was 5'RACE template switching with UMIs. Each CDR3 protein gets one entry in TCRdb, which reprocessed the 5' RACE reads and gives no DNA. The record lists 150,000 to 170,000 distinct CDR3 sequences, of which the ten most abundant hold roughly 35%. Sequencing was performed on blood T cells: a sorted CD56 or NKG2C T cell subset, CD4+ or CD8+ T cells, or bulk PBMC T cells (not recorded which). The origin of this receptor is a woman in her forties or fifties in good health. The rearrangement links TRBV28 to TRBJ1-1. The CDR3 reads CASSFDRNTEAFF.